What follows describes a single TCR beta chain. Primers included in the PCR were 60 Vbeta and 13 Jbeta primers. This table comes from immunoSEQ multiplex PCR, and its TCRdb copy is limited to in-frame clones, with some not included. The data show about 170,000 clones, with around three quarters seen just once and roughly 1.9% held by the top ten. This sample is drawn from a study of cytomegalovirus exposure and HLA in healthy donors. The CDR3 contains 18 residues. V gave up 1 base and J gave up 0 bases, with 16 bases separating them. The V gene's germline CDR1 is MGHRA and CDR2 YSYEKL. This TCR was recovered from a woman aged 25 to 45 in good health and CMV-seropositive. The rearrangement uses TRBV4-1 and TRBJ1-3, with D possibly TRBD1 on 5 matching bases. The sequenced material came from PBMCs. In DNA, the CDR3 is TGCGCCAGCAGCCAAGGCCCGACAGCGAGTTTCTCTGGAAACACCATATATTTT. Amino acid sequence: CASSQGPTASFSGNTIYF.